A selection of T cell receptor beta chains follows, all from one sample in a study of response to subunit inactivated influenza vaccine. TCRdb itself ran the RT-PCR reads through MiXCR, one entry per CDR3 protein. This table holds 600,000 to 700,000 distinct CDR3 sequences, 14% found once. The sequencing here drew on PBMCs from blood, taken 14 days before vaccination. These receptors were taken from a man aged 45-65 years who received an inactivated influenza vaccine. CDR3s include the opening cysteine and the closing phenylalanine or tryptophan. Fields, in order: J gene, V gene, D gene, clone size, CDR3 DNA, CDR3 protein. The D gene is left open where the match is weak. Expanded clones are given a class, and other clones once, few, many or no size at all.

J gene: TRBJ2-2; V gene: TRBV12-3/TRBV12-4; D gene: NA; clone size: few; CDR3 DNA: TGTGCCAGCAGTTTAGACAGGATAACCGGGGAGCTGTTTTTT; CDR3 protein: CASSLDRITGELFF
J gene: TRBJ2-1; V gene: TRBV20-1; D gene: TRBD1; clone size: few; CDR3 DNA: TGCAGTGCTAGGGGGACAGGTAGTACTTGGAATGAGCAGTTCTTC; CDR3 protein: CSARGTGSTWNEQFF
J gene: TRBJ1-6; V gene: TRBV12-3/TRBV12-4; D gene: TRBD1; clone size: NA; CDR3 DNA: TGTGCCAGCGGGTATAGGACAGGCCCGAGTTCACCCCTCCACTTT; CDR3 protein: CASGYRTGPSSPLHF
J gene: TRBJ2-3; V gene: TRBV19; D gene: TRBD2; clone size: few; CDR3 DNA: TGTGCCAGCCGGGGGGGGGTATCGGATACGCAGTATTTT; CDR3 protein: CASRGGVSDTQYF
J gene: TRBJ2-1; V gene: TRBV5-1; D gene: TRBD1; clone size: NA; CDR3 DNA: TGCGCCAGCAGCTCCCTTTTAACGGGACAGAACAATGAGCAGTTCTTC; CDR3 protein: CASSSLLTGQNNEQFF
J gene: TRBJ1-5; V gene: TRBV7-8; D gene: NA; clone size: few; CDR3 DNA: TGTGCCAGCAGCTTAGTGGCCCGAGGGCCCCAGCATTTT; CDR3 protein: CASSLVARGPQHF
J gene: TRBJ1-6; V gene: TRBV5-1; D gene: TRBD1; clone size: many; CDR3 DNA: TGCGCCAGCAGCTTCGAGTCCGGGACAGCATCATCACCCCTCCACTTT; CDR3 protein: CASSFESGTASSPLHF
J gene: TRBJ2-1; V gene: TRBV9; D gene: TRBD2; clone size: few; CDR3 DNA: TGTGCCAGCAGCGAAACTAGCGCTTACAATGAGCAGTTCTTC; CDR3 protein: CASSETSAYNEQFF
J gene: TRBJ2-1; V gene: TRBV7-8; D gene: TRBD2; clone size: NA; CDR3 DNA: TGTGCCAGCAGCTTAGTGAGCGGGGGGACCAATGAGCAGTTCTTC; CDR3 protein: CASSLVSGGTNEQFF
J gene: TRBJ2-1; V gene: TRBV7-2; D gene: TRBD2; clone size: few; CDR3 DNA: TGTGCCAGCAGCCCCGGGGGGGCCCTTTACAATGAGCAGTTCTTC; CDR3 protein: CASSPGGALYNEQFF
J gene: TRBJ2-7; V gene: TRBV11-2; D gene: NA; clone size: NA; CDR3 DNA: TGTGCCAGCAGCCTTACTGACAGGAGCTCCTACGAGCAGTACTTC; CDR3 protein: CASSLTDRSSYEQYF
J gene: TRBJ1-4; V gene: TRBV28; D gene: NA; clone size: few; CDR3 DNA: TGTGCCAGCAATCCCCCGGGGGCGGATGAAAAACTGTTTTTT; CDR3 protein: CASNPPGADEKLFF
J gene: TRBJ2-1; V gene: TRBV11-2; D gene: TRBD1; clone size: few; CDR3 DNA: TGTGCCAGCAGCTCACCACTAAGGGACAGATACAATGAGCAGTTCTTC; CDR3 protein: CASSSPLRDRYNEQFF
J gene: TRBJ1-1; V gene: TRBV27; D gene: TRBD1; clone size: few; CDR3 DNA: TGTGCCAGCAGTTTATTCGGGACAGGGGAACTCAACACTGAAGCTTTCTTT; CDR3 protein: CASSLFGTGELNTEAFF
J gene: TRBJ2-1; V gene: TRBV19; D gene: NA; clone size: NA; CDR3 DNA: TGTGCCAGTAGTACTCTGCAGCGATGGGCGGGTAATGAGCAGTTCTTC; CDR3 protein: CASSTLQRWAGNEQFF
J gene: TRBJ1-3; V gene: TRBV3-1; D gene: NA; clone size: few; CDR3 DNA: TGTGCCAGCACCCTCAGCGTTGGACTCTCTGGAAACACCATATATTTT; CDR3 protein: CASTLSVGLSGNTIYF
J gene: TRBJ2-2; V gene: TRBV4-1; D gene: NA; clone size: few; CDR3 DNA: TGCGCCAGCAGACTCCGGTGGGGAGCGAACACCGGGGAGCTGTTTTTT; CDR3 protein: CASRLRWGANTGELFF
J gene: TRBJ2-7; V gene: TRBV7-9; D gene: TRBD2; clone size: few; CDR3 DNA: TGTGCCAGCAGCCTGATCCTAGCGGGAGTTCCGGATGAGCAGTACTTC; CDR3 protein: CASSLILAGVPDEQYF
J gene: TRBJ2-5; V gene: TRBV20-1; D gene: TRBD2; clone size: few; CDR3 DNA: TGCAGTGCCGCCGGACTAGCGAGGGGAGAGACCCAGTACTTC; CDR3 protein: CSAAGLARGETQYF
J gene: TRBJ2-1; V gene: TRBV4-3; D gene: TRBD2; clone size: NA; CDR3 DNA: TGCGCCAGCAGCCAAGGTTGGGGCGGGGGAATCGGCAATGAGCAGTTCTTC; CDR3 protein: CASSQGWGGGIGNEQFF
J gene: TRBJ2-7; V gene: TRBV5-5; D gene: TRBD1; clone size: many; CDR3 DNA: TGTGCCAGCAGCTTGGAGGGACAGCCCTACGAGCAGTACTTC; CDR3 protein: CASSLEGQPYEQYF
J gene: TRBJ2-7; V gene: TRBV5-1; D gene: NA; clone size: many; CDR3 DNA: TGCGCCAGCAGCCCCGGCGACAGCTACGAGCAGTACTTC; CDR3 protein: CASSPGDSYEQYF
J gene: TRBJ2-7; V gene: TRBV5-1; D gene: NA; clone size: once; CDR3 DNA: TGCGCCAGCAGCTGGACCTCGAACGAGCAGTACTTC; CDR3 protein: CASSWTSNEQYF
J gene: TRBJ2-1; V gene: TRBV11-1; D gene: TRBD2; clone size: NA; CDR3 DNA: TGTGCCAGCAGCTTAGCCTTGCTACTAGCGTCATCCTACAATGAGCAGTTCTTC; CDR3 protein: CASSLALLLASSYNEQFF
J gene: TRBJ2-5; V gene: TRBV12-3/TRBV12-4; D gene: TRBD2; clone size: many; CDR3 DNA: TGTGCCAGCAGTTTCCCCGGGACTAGCGGGGAGACCCAGTACTTC; CDR3 protein: CASSFPGTSGETQYF
J gene: TRBJ1-2; V gene: TRBV7-3; D gene: TRBD1; clone size: medium-sized; CDR3 DNA: TGTGCCAGCAGTCCGGGACAGGGATATGGCTACACCTTC; CDR3 protein: CASSPGQGYGYTF
J gene: TRBJ2-7; V gene: TRBV7-9; D gene: TRBD1; clone size: few; CDR3 DNA: TGTGCCAGCAGTCACCGCCGGGACAGGGGGTACGAGCAGTACTTC; CDR3 protein: CASSHRRDRGYEQYF
J gene: TRBJ1-3; V gene: TRBV7-6; D gene: NA; clone size: NA; CDR3 DNA: TGTGCCAGCAGCTTAGCTTCGGGGGCGCCGATTGGAAACACCATATATTTT; CDR3 protein: CASSLASGAPIGNTIYF
J gene: TRBJ2-7; V gene: TRBV12-3/TRBV12-4; D gene: NA; clone size: many; CDR3 DNA: TGTGCCAGAGGGGGTGGTTCCTACGAGCAGTACTTC; CDR3 protein: CARGGGSYEQYF
J gene: TRBJ2-1; V gene: TRBV14; D gene: TRBD2; clone size: NA; CDR3 DNA: TGTGCCAGCAGCCATACAAGATGGGCTAGCGGGAGATTTAATGAGCAGTTCTTC; CDR3 protein: CASSHTRWASGRFNEQFF
J gene: TRBJ2-3; V gene: TRBV20-1; D gene: NA; clone size: NA; CDR3 DNA: TGCAGTGCTAGACCTGAGCCTAGCACAGATACGCAGTATTTT; CDR3 protein: CSARPEPSTDTQYF
J gene: TRBJ2-3; V gene: TRBV7-2; D gene: NA; clone size: few; CDR3 DNA: TGTGCCAGCAGCTTAGGGAACGGACCCATGGAGACGCAGTATTTT; CDR3 protein: CASSLGNGPMETQYF
J gene: TRBJ2-1; V gene: TRBV5-1; D gene: NA; clone size: NA; CDR3 DNA: TGCGCCAGCAGCTTGGGGATGGAGGGCCGCCATGAGCAGTTCTTC; CDR3 protein: CASSLGMEGRHEQFF
J gene: TRBJ2-7; V gene: TRBV7-2; D gene: TRBD1; clone size: NA; CDR3 DNA: TGTGCCAGCAGCGTCGGACAGGCAAGCTCCTACGAGCAGTACTTC; CDR3 protein: CASSVGQASSYEQYF
J gene: TRBJ2-6; V gene: TRBV6-2/TRBV6-3; D gene: NA; clone size: many; CDR3 DNA: TGTGCCAGCAGTTCTACAGGCTTTGGGGCCAACGTCCTGACTTTC; CDR3 protein: CASSSTGFGANVLTF
J gene: TRBJ2-3; V gene: TRBV5-1; D gene: TRBD1; clone size: many; CDR3 DNA: TGCGCCAGCCGGGACAGCTACACAGATACGCAGTATTTT; CDR3 protein: CASRDSYTDTQYF
J gene: TRBJ2-5; V gene: TRBV5-1; D gene: NA; clone size: NA; CDR3 DNA: TGCGCCAGCAGCTTGGGCTGGGTGGGGAACCAAGAGACCCAGTACTTC; CDR3 protein: CASSLGWVGNQETQYF
J gene: TRBJ2-1; V gene: TRBV25-1; D gene: TRBD2; clone size: NA; CDR3 DNA: TGTGCCAGCAGTGAACTAGCGGGTAGCTCCTACAATGAGCAGTTCTTC; CDR3 protein: CASSELAGSSYNEQFF
J gene: TRBJ2-5; V gene: TRBV15; D gene: NA; clone size: few; CDR3 DNA: TGTGCCACCAGCAGAAATCCCAGGGAACCTAAAGAGACCCAGTACTTC; CDR3 protein: CATSRNPREPKETQYF
J gene: TRBJ2-7; V gene: TRBV7-2; D gene: NA; clone size: few; CDR3 DNA: TGTGCCAGCAGCGTAACCGGACAGTACAGCTACGAGCAGTACTTC; CDR3 protein: CASSVTGQYSYEQYF
J gene: TRBJ2-3; V gene: TRBV30; D gene: NA; clone size: NA; CDR3 DNA: TGTGCCTGGAGTGGTCAGTACACAGATACGCAGTATTTT; CDR3 protein: CAWSGQYTDTQYF